The entry below describes one T cell receptor (beta chain). This sample is part of a study of identical twins. One entry per CDR3 protein, called by TCRdb with MiXCR from the 5' RACE reads. There are 700,000 or so distinct CDR3 sequences in the sample; 8.6% occur only once, and 0.75% to 1% lies in the top ten. These data were likewise used in another study, on yellow fever vaccine responses in identical twins.

The material sequenced was PBMCs. This receptor was identified in a woman younger than 35 in good health.

The DNA of the CDR3 is TGTGCCGGACGTAGCGGAGAGACCTACGAGCAGTACTTC. Translating it yields CAGRSGETYEQYF. V is TRBV14 and J is TRBJ2-7; tentatively, D is TRBD2 (6 bases). V was shortened by 11 bases and J by 2 bases, with 16 bases between the two germline ends. CDR3 length: 13 amino acids. Germline V gene data show CDR1 as SGHDN and CDR2 as FVKESK.